Shown below are 10 T cell receptor beta chains from a single sample sequenced in a study of T-cell reconstitution after alpha-beta-depleted transplantation in children. Unique molecular identifiers were used to barcode this TCRbeta library. TCRdb passed the PCR reads through MiXCR, listing each CDR3 protein once. The table includes about 600,000 distinct CDR3 sequences, roughly a tenth detected once. The sample was PBMCs from the stem cell graft donor, taken from the stem cell graft. The receptors derive from a human donor who donated a stem cell graft to a child with acute myeloid leukemia.

The table lists this clonotype with a few counts. The chain carries TRBV4-3 and TRBJ1-2; TRBD1 is a possible D gene (6 bases). Germline V gene data show CDR1 as LGHNA and CDR2 as YSLEER. CDR3 length: 17 residues. Trimming stripped 4 bases from V and 3 bases from J, with 21 bases between. The CDR3 DNA sequence: TGCGCCAGCAGCCTTCAGTCCGGGAAACGACAGGACTATGGCTACACCTTC. This codes for CASSLQSGKRQDYGYTF.

This clonotype has at least ten counts. This chain joins TRBV20-1 and TRBJ1-2, with TRBD1 matching over 7 bases. From germline, CDR1 is DFQATT and CDR2 SNEGSKA (reference sequence). J gave up 4 bases and V 6 bases, and 14 bases lay outside the gene matches. This CDR3 contains 15 residues. The CDR3 bases are TGCAGTGCGGCCCCGGGACAGAGGCGAGGCTATGGCTACACCTTC. Translating it yields CSAAPGQRRGYGYTF.

This clonotype was counted at least ten times. The chain combines TRBV18 with TRBJ1-5; perhaps TRBD1 as D (5 bases). CDR3 length equals 14 residues. Germline-derived CDR1 and CDR2 are KGHSH and LQKENI. Between the trimmed V and J ends, which lost 3 bases and 6 bases, there was a span of 12 bases. DNA for the CDR3: TGTGCCAGCTCACCGGGGGACTTCGGTCAGCCCCAGCATTTT. Translation: CASSPGDFGQPQHF. Filled out from reference TRBV18 and TRBJ1-5, the complete variable domain reads NAGVMQNPRHLVRRRGQEARLRCSPMKGHSHVYWYRQLPEEGLKFMVYLQKENIIDESGMPKERFSAEFPKEGPSILRIQQVVRGDSAAYFCASSPGDFGQPQHFGDGTRLSIL.

This clonotype has a count of ten or more. The rearrangement uses TRBV7-2 and TRBJ2-3, with no clear D. CDR1 and CDR2 (germline): SGHTA, FQGNSA. The CDR3 is made up of 12 amino acids. The V and J ends lost 5 bases and 10 bases respectively, with 13 bases between them. CDR3 bases: TGTGCCAGCAGCCTAACGCGAGGAGCGCAGTATTTT. This gives the protein CASSLTRGAQYF.

This clonotype turned up a few times. The chain uses TRBV29-1 and TRBJ2-5; a possible D gene is TRBD1 (6 bases). The CDR3 spans 15 residues. The germline V gene has CDR1 SQVTM and CDR2 ANQGSEA. The V end was cut by 2 bases, the J end by 1 base, with 14 bases between. For the CDR3, the DNA is TGCAGCGTTGAACACGGTGGGGGCGTCCAAGAGACCCAGTACTTC. The encoded protein is CSVEHGGGVQETQYF. The full variable domain, in which reference TRBV29-1 and TRBJ2-5 provide the parts outside the CDR3, is SAVISQKPSRDICQRGTSLTIQCQVDSQVTMMFWYRQQPGQSLTLIATANQGSEATYESGFVIDKFPISRPNLTFSTLTVSNMSPEDSSIYLCSVEHGGGVQETQYFGPGTRLLVL.

This clonotype was observed at least ten times. This rearrangement joins TRBV6-1 to TRBJ2-7; D gene ambiguous. The V gene lost 10 bases and the J gene lost 0 bases, with 16 bases spanning the gap. CDR3 size: 14 residues. Germline V gives CDR1 MNHNS, CDR2 SASEGT. The DNA of the CDR3 is TGTGCCACCTATGCGTCGGGTAGCTCCTACGAGCAGTACTTC. Translating it yields CATYASGSSYEQYF.

Many counts were recorded for this clonotype. The chain links TRBV12-3 or TRBV12-4 to TRBJ2-5, with 15 bases fitting TRBD2. This CDR3 contains 17 residues. The J segment lost 5 bases and the V segment lost 4 bases, leaving 8 bases of the junction unmatched. The CDR3 DNA is TGTGCCAGCAGTTCTGGACTAGCGGGAGGGCCCAGTGAGACCCAGTACTTC. Its translation: CASSSGLAGGPSETQYF.

The chain recombines TRBV6-1 with TRBJ2-1; 9 nucleotides match TRBD2. Germline V CDR1 and CDR2: MNHNS, SASEGT. Trimming took 6 bases from V and 10 from J; bases not matched to a gene: 13. This CDR3 comprises 15 residues. In DNA, the CDR3 is TGTGCCAGCAGCAAAGGGGTAGCGGGAGCCACCGAGCAGTTCTTC. Its protein product is CASSKGVAGATEQFF.

This clonotype was counted at least ten times. The chain recombines TRBV20-1 with TRBJ2-7; D is possibly TRBD2 (5 bases). From germline, CDR1 is DFQATT and CDR2 SNEGSKA (reference sequence). CDR3 length: 15 residues. The V end was cut by 2 bases, the J end by 3 bases, with 17 bases between. CDR3 protein: CSARPMVSSGYEQYF. In nucleotides, the CDR3 is TGCAGTGCTAGACCTATGGTTAGCAGCGGCTACGAGCAGTACTTC.

This clonotype occurred many times. The rearrangement joins TRBV20-1 to TRBJ2-7; possibly TRBD2 for D (5 bases). Germline V gene lookup returns CDR1 DFQATT and CDR2 SNEGSKA (reference sequence). There are 15 residues in the CDR3. Trimming took 7 bases from V and 0 from J, leaving 19 bases between them. Here the CDR3 DNA reads TGCAGTGTTTCCATGCCCCAGCGGAGCTCCTACGAGCAGTACTTC. Translating gives CSVSMPQRSSYEQYF.